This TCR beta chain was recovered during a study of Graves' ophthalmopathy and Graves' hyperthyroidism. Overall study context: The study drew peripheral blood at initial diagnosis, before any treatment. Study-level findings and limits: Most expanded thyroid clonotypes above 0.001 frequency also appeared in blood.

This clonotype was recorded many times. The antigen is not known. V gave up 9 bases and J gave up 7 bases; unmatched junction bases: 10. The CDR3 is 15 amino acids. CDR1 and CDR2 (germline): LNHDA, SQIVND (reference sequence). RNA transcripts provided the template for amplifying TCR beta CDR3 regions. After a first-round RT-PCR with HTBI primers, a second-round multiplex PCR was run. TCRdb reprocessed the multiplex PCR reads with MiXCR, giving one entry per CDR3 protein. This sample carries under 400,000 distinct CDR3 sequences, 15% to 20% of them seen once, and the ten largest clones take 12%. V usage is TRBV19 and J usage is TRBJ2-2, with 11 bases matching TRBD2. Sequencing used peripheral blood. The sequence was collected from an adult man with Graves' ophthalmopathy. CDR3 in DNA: TGTGCCAGCGAGGTCCAAGGGACTAGCGGCGGGGAGCTGTTTTTT. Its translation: CASEVQGTSGGELFF.